Described below is a single T cell receptor beta chain sequence and its context. The source of the sample is a study of identical twins. TCRdb re-analysed the 5' RACE reads in MiXCR, keeping a single row per CDR3 protein. Altogether 500,000 to 550,000 distinct CDR3 sequences are present, roughly a fifth being singletons, with the ten largest covering roughly 0.9%. From germline, CDR1 is SGHVS and CDR2 FNYEAQ. The CDR3 sequence is 14 residues long. Trimming stripped 3 bases from V and 2 bases from J, with 8 bases between. These data were also reused for a study on T cells expressing NK-cell markers. This second study says: Among four donors, these clonotypes also ranked first in the CD3+CD56-NKG2C+ fraction.

V gene TRBV7-6 combines with J gene TRBJ1-5; the D is unclear. The clonotype comes from a woman under 30 in good health. Sample: CD4+ T cells sorted from blood. CDR3 DNA sequence: TGTGCCAGCAGCTTGCAGACCGGCAATCAGCCCCAGCATTTT. Its protein product is CASSLQTGNQPQHF.